Listed below are T cell receptor beta chains from one sample, sequenced in a study of blood T cells in healthy people across ages. TCRdb used MiXCR to reprocess the 5' RACE reads, holding one entry per CDR3 protein. The sample consists of roughly 1.5 million distinct CDR3 sequences, approximately 43% of them appearing once. Sequenced: blood. These receptors were obtained from a woman under 30 in good health. The CDR3 runs from the conserved cysteine through the conserved F or W. The D gene is left open where the match is weak. Clone size is not always given. Where it is, it says once, few, many or a class for expanded clones.

cdr3_aa cdr3_nt cdr3_length clone_size d_call j_call v_call
CASSLEQGSVSTQYF TGTGCCAGCAGTTTGGAACAGGGGAGTGTATCTACGCAGTATTTT 15 once TRBD1 TRBJ2-3 TRBV27
CASSYSIVRGHSPLHF TGTGCCAGCAGTTACTCGATTGTTAGGGGGCATTCACCCCTCCACTTT 16 NA TRBD1 TRBJ1-6 TRBV6-6
CAISEFGQSTDTQYF TGTGCCATCAGTGAGTTCGGACAGAGCACAGATACGCAGTATTTT 15 NA NA TRBJ2-3 TRBV10-3
CASSQVVPNNEQFF TGCGCCAGCAGCCAAGTAGTGCCTAACAATGAGCAGTTCTTC 14 once NA TRBJ2-1 TRBV4-1
CASSRAGKREREKSHEQFF TGTGCCAGCAGCCGGGCGGGGAAGAGGGAGCGGGAGAAATCCCATGAGCAGTTCTTC 19 NA TRBD2 TRBJ2-1 TRBV3-1
CASSVEGSGANVLTF TGTGCCAGCAGTGTTGAGGGCTCTGGGGCCAACGTCCTGACTTTC 15 few NA TRBJ2-6 TRBV2
CASSLKGQGAWNEQFF TGTGCCAGCAGTTTAAAAGGGCAGGGGGCTTGGAATGAGCAGTTCTTC 16 NA TRBD1 TRBJ2-1 TRBV28
CASSQEGTGGSPLHF TGTGCCAGCAGCCAAGAGGGGACAGGGGGTTCACCCCTCCACTTT 15 NA TRBD1 TRBJ1-6 TRBV3-1
CASSFYSSGTPGGFF TGTGCCAGCAGCTTTTATTCTAGCGGGACACCGGGTGGGTTCTTC 15 NA TRBD2 TRBJ2-1 TRBV5-6
CASRGQWNTEAFF TGTGCCAGCAGGGGACAGTGGAACACTGAAGCTTTCTTT 13 NA TRBD1 TRBJ1-1 TRBV9
CASSQTSEKNIQYF TGTGCCAGCAGCCAGACTAGCGAAAAAAACATTCAGTACTTC 14 NA TRBD2 TRBJ2-4 TRBV7-6
CAWSVQASGGETQYF TGTGCCTGGAGTGTACAGGCTAGCGGAGGGGAGACCCAGTACTTC 15 NA TRBD2 TRBJ2-5 TRBV30
CASNSRTAANYGYTF TGTGCCAGCAACAGTCGGACAGCAGCTAACTATGGCTACACCTTC 15 few NA TRBJ1-2 TRBV6-2/TRBV6-3
CASRTQGYINEQFF TGTGCCAGCAGGACCCAGGGGTACATCAATGAGCAGTTCTTC 14 many NA TRBJ2-1 TRBV6-5
CSASKLAGGKNEQFF TGCAGTGCTAGCAAACTAGCGGGGGGAAAGAATGAGCAGTTCTTC 15 NA TRBD2 TRBJ2-1 TRBV20-1
CSASGRRTNEQFF TGCAGTGCTAGCGGCAGGAGGACGAATGAGCAGTTCTTC 13 NA NA TRBJ2-1 TRBV20-1
CSLRQLNTEAFF TGCAGTCTGCGGCAATTAAACACTGAAGCTTTCTTT 12 few NA TRBJ1-1 TRBV20-1
CASSPTPTLGVGASTNEKLFF TGTGCCAGCAGCCCCACACCGACCCTCGGTGTTGGCGCGTCAACTAATGAAAAACTGTTTTTT 21 few NA TRBJ1-4 TRBV7-9
CASSPGRSGSYNEQFF TGTGCCAGCAGCCCCGGGAGGTCTGGCTCCTACAATGAGCAGTTCTTC 16 NA TRBD2 TRBJ2-1 TRBV7-2
CASSLRPLRGRRRSYSNQPQHF TGTGCCAGCAGTTTGAGGCCCCTCCGGGGAAGGCGCAGATCCTATAGCAATCAGCCCCAGCATTTT 22 few NA TRBJ1-5 TRBV27
CASSPNPKSGYGYTF TGTGCCAGCAGCCCAAATCCGAAATCAGGCTATGGCTACACCTTC 15 NA NA TRBJ1-2 TRBV6-2/TRBV6-3
CASSYRDVRVSTQYF TGTGCCAGCAGTTACCGGGACGTAAGGGTTAGTACGCAGTATTTT 15 NA NA TRBJ2-3 TRBV6-2/TRBV6-3
CSAMVRDEKLFF TGCAGTGCTATGGTCCGTGATGAAAAACTGTTTTTT 12 NA NA TRBJ1-4 TRBV20-1
CASRPTSGYYDEQFF TGTGCCAGCAGACCGACTAGCGGCTACTACGATGAGCAGTTCTTC 15 NA TRBD2 TRBJ2-1 TRBV28
CASSVAGQGREKLFF TGTGCCAGCAGCGTAGCTGGGCAGGGTCGCGAAAAACTGTTTTTT 15 NA NA TRBJ1-4 TRBV9